These 3 T cell receptor beta chains were all obtained from the same sample, sequenced in a study of patients and donors after allogeneic stem cell transplantation. Each CDR3 protein is one row after TCRdb ran MiXCR on the RT-PCR reads. The table records tens of thousands of distinct CDR3 sequences, around 7% of them present only once. The source material was blood, either unsorted or a sorted T cell fraction (not recorded which). The receptors stem from a human donor who was either an allogeneic HSCT recipient or a stem cell or donor lymphocyte infusion donor (not recorded which). It is not recorded whose cells these are; they may come from a transplant donor.

This clonotype was found many times. This chain connects TRBV5-1 to TRBJ2-5; D perhaps matches TRBD2 (6 bases). Deletions cut 0 bases from V and 5 bases from J, with 17 bases between. The germline V gene encodes CDR1 SGHRS and CDR2 YFSETQ. CDR3 length: 16 residues. CDR3 region: CASSLEPSVKGETQYF. The CDR3, as DNA: TGCGCCAGCAGCTTGGAACCTAGCGTGAAGGGGGAGACCCAGTACTTC.

At least ten counts were recorded for this clonotype. The chain joins TRBV27 to TRBJ2-7; D may match TRBD1 or TRBD2 (5 bases each). Germline loops: CDR1 MNHEY, CDR2 SMNVEV (reference sequence). This CDR3 is 13 amino acids long. V lost 4 bases to trimming and J lost 2 bases, with 9 bases between them. The CDR3 reads CASSSGTPYEQYF. The CDR3 DNA sequence: TGTGCCAGCAGTTCCGGGACCCCCTACGAGCAGTACTTC.

The sample holds one count of this clonotype. The chain employs TRBV3-1 and TRBJ2-7, with 8 bases aligning to TRBD1. The CDR3 length is 15 residues. Per germline, CDR1 LGHDT and CDR2 YNNKEL (reference sequence). Losses at the gene ends were 0 bases for V and 3 bases for J; bases not matched to a gene: 4. The CDR3 here is CASSQDLTGVYEQYF. For the CDR3, the DNA is TGTGCCAGCAGCCAAGATTTGACAGGGGTCTACGAGCAGTACTTC.